The clone carrying this TCR beta chain showed up just once. At the DNA level, this CDR3 is encoded by other sequences in the same sample as well. This sample was included in a study of shared clonotypes between healthy human individuals. Across the study: Each donor had three CD4 naive, three CD4 memory, two CD8 naive and one CD8 memory plate.

Selected positively for CCR7 and CD45RO-negative, naive CD8 cells excluded terminally differentiated effector memory CD45RA+ cells. The CDR3 has 15 residues. Germline V gene sequence: CDR1 SGDLS, CDR2 YYNGEE. After removal of 2 bases from V and 3 bases from J, the junction contained 5 bases not matched to a gene. Genomic DNA from each subset was divided evenly over several immunoSEQ plates. Sequenced by immunoSEQ multiplex PCR; TCRdb stores in-frame clones only, minus some. The table includes about 2.1 million clones, approximately 92% detected once. The receptor was derived from a man in his late teens or twenties in good health. Some clones in this sample may be carry-over from other donors' samples. This rearrangement joins TRBV9 to TRBJ2-3; the match to TRBD2 covers 8 bases. Material for sequencing was naive CD8+ T cells from PBMCs. CDR3 DNA sequence: TGTGCCAGCAGCGTGAGCGGGAGTAGAACAGATACGCAGTATTTT. Translating gives CASSVSGSRTDTQYF.